The source of this T cell receptor beta chain is a study of shared clonotypes between healthy human individuals. In the study overall: The donor group consisted of two women and three men, aged 18 to 49.

Once extracted for a subset, genomic DNA was divided evenly among several immunoSEQ plates. Authors' methods: Quality scores were absent from the junction-only immunoSEQ sequences, so filtering differed. This table comes from immunoSEQ multiplex PCR, and its TCRdb copy is limited to in-frame clones, with some not included. The DNA gave D and trimming, while V, J and clone size come from that table. The data show some 240,000 clones, with about 65% seen just once and around 10% held by the top ten. Trimming removed 2 bases from V and 5 bases from J; junction bases left unmatched: 6. Per the germline V gene, CDR1 is SEHNR and CDR2 is FQNEAQ (reference sequence). This CDR3 comprises 16 residues. Donation came from healthy HIV-negative adults that had no recent acute infections or vaccinations.

The clonotype was recovered from a man between 25 and 39 years old in good health. Source material: memory CD4+ T cells sorted from blood. Subset described: CD45RA-negative fraction. V usage is TRBV7-9 and J usage is TRBJ2-1; 10 nucleotides line up with TRBD2. The CDR3 DNA reads TGTGCCAGCAGCTTACCGAGCGGGAGGGCCAACAATGAGCAGTTCTTC. It encodes CASSLPSGRANNEQFF.